Presented here are 15 T cell receptor beta chains from one specimen sequenced in a study of blood T cell repertoires in COVID-19 (dated by TCRdb to 2019 to 2021). Libraries were made using the immunoSEQ multiplex PCR assay. In its TCRdb copy, this immuneACCESS table keeps in-frame sequences only and misses some clones. Where compared with another copy, unresolved V genes explain less than half of these, and the others have no known cause. Here the sample has 290,000 or so clones; around 84% occur a single time. About 1.2% of the sample comes from the top ten. The sample was peripheral blood. The receptors derive from a man between 65 and 85 years old with acute or convalescent COVID-19.

CDR3 sequence (DNA): TGTGCCAGTACCCCGGGACAGGGGCGCACTGAAGCTTTCTTT. It translates to CASTPGQGRTEAFF. This chain uses TRBV19 with TRBJ1-1, with 10 bases lining up with TRBD1. The ends lost 7 bases at V and 4 bases at J; junction bases unmatched: 6. CDR3 size: 14 residues. The germline V gene encodes CDR1 LNHDA and CDR2 SQIVND (reference sequence).

This sequence joins TRBV5-4 and TRBJ2-2; 7 nucleotides line up with TRBD1. The V and J ends lost 4 bases and 4 bases, in that order; junction bases with no gene match: 13. The CDR3 has 17 residues. CDR1 is SGHNT, CDR2 YYREEE, per germline (reference sequence). The CDR3 sequence: CASSVTGLGFSTGELFF. The CDR3 bases are TGTGCCAGCAGCGTGACAGGGCTTGGCTTTTCCACCGGGGAGCTGTTTTTT.

This chain joins TRBV4-3 and TRBJ1-3; D unclear. V was cut by 0 bases and J by 0 bases, with 9 bases left in between. This CDR3 has 16 amino acids. CDR1 LGHNA and CDR2 YSLEER come from the germline V gene. CDR3 region: CASSQEAQFSGNTIYF. CDR3 in DNA: TGCGCCAGCAGCCAAGAGGCCCAGTTCTCTGGAAACACCATATATTTT.

CDR3 nucleotide sequence: TGTGCCAGCAGCCAAGAACTAGCGGTAGGAGAGACCCAGTACTTC. It is translated as CASSQELAVGETQYF. The rearrangement links TRBV4-2 to TRBJ2-5; 8 positions match TRBD2. V gave up 0 bases and J gave up 4 bases; unmatched junction bases: 4. The CDR3 has 15 residues. Germline loops: CDR1 LGHNA, CDR2 YNFKEQ.

This clone was counted only a few times. The chain employs TRBV4-3 and TRBJ1-2; possibly TRBD1 for D (6 bases). Trimming cost V 2 bases and J 4 bases, with 11 bases left between them. The length of the CDR3 is 14 residues. The germline CDR1 and CDR2 sequences are LGHNA and YSLEER. The CDR3 DNA reads as TGCGCCAGCAGCCAAATCGGACAGTTCTATGGCTACACCTTC. Translating gives CASSQIGQFYGYTF.

The chain links TRBV15 to TRBJ1-3, with D perhaps matching TRBD1 (6 bases). Trimming stripped 1 base from V and 3 bases from J, with 10 bases between. CDR3 length: 15 amino acids. Per the germline V gene, CDR1 is LNHNV and CDR2 is YYDKDF (reference sequence). CDR3 amino acids: CATSRGQGFGNTIYF. In DNA form, the CDR3 reads TGTGCCACCAGCAGAGGCCAGGGGTTTGGAAACACCATATATTTT.

J is TRBJ2-1 and V is TRBV5-1; 8 bases are a match to TRBD2. In germline, CDR1 is SGHRS, CDR2 YFSETQ. Germline trimming cut 4 bases from V and 4 bases from J; bases unmatched to any gene: 10. The CDR3 runs 16 residues. CDR3 protein: CASSPQLRGGYNEQFF. The CDR3 region has the DNA TGCGCCAGCAGCCCCCAACTGCGCGGGGGGTACAATGAGCAGTTCTTC.

The chain carries TRBV2 and TRBJ2-7, with 8 bases lining up with TRBD2. J was trimmed by 3 bases and V by 6 bases; bases with no gene match: 7. Per germline, CDR1 SNHLY and CDR2 FYNNEI. This CDR3 is 14 amino acids long. CDR3 sequence reads: CASRKSGLDYEQYF. The CDR3 region has the DNA TGTGCCAGCAGAAAGTCGGGACTAGACTACGAGCAGTACTTC.

The chain is built from TRBV6-1 and TRBJ1-1; the D gene is possibly TRBD1 (5 bases). V was pared by 3 bases and J by 1 base, with 12 bases between. The CDR3 length is 15 residues. Germline V gene data show CDR1 as MNHNS and CDR2 as SASEGT. CDR3 DNA: TGTGCCAGCAGTGAGAGGGCCGGGGGGAACACTGAAGCTTTCTTT. This encodes CASSERAGGNTEAFF.

V gene TRBV2 combines with J gene TRBJ2-2; 10 nucleotides line up with TRBD1. CDR1 SNHLY and CDR2 FYNNEI come from the germline V gene. The V gene end was trimmed by 6 bases and the J gene end by 7 bases; junction bases not matched to a gene: 8. The CDR3 is 15 residues long. CDR3 coding DNA: TGTGCCAGCAGCCCGGACAGGGGGTTAGTCGGGGAGCTGTTTTTT. This gives the protein CASSPDRGLVGELFF.

This clone appeared once. The chain uses TRBV3-1 (or the pseudogene TRBV3-2) and TRBJ2-3, with D perhaps matching TRBD1 (6 bases). V was cut by 1 base and J by 0 bases, with 11 bases left in between. The CDR3 is 16 residues long. The germline CDR1 and CDR2 sequences are LGHDT and YNNKEL (reference sequence). CDR3 sequence: CASSQGETGSTDTQYF. Here the CDR3 DNA reads TGTGCCAGCAGCCAAGGAGAGACAGGAAGCACAGATACGCAGTATTTT.

This clone appeared once. The rearrangement joins TRBV5-4 to TRBJ2-3; D perhaps matches TRBD1 (6 bases). V dropped 0 bases and J dropped 4 bases, with 18 bases sitting between them. The germline gives CDR1 SGHNT, CDR2 YYREEE (reference sequence). The CDR3 loop spans 17 amino acids. CDR3: CASSLETKLRGSDTQYF. In nucleotides, the CDR3 is TGTGCCAGCAGCTTGGAAACTAAGTTAAGGGGGTCAGATACGCAGTATTTT.

CDR3 in DNA: TGTGCCAGCAGCTTAGACCCACAGGGGGTAATTTCGTATAATTCACCCCTCCACTTT. It encodes CASSLDPQGVISYNSPLHF. The chain combines TRBV7-8 with TRBJ1-6; 8 bases map to TRBD1. From germline, CDR1 is SGHVS and CDR2 FQNEAQ. The junction had 12 bases not matched to a gene; V was cut back by 1 base and J by 4 bases. The CDR3 runs 19 residues.

As to this clone: At the DNA level, this CDR3 is encoded by other sequences in the same sample as well. The rearrangement links TRBV28 to TRBJ2-7; D is uncertain. Germline CDR1 and CDR2: MDHEN and SYDVKM. The CDR3 length is 12 residues. The ends were cut back, 2 bases at V and 4 bases at J, with 6 bases in the middle. CDR3 bases: TGTGCCAGCAGTTTAGGCAGTTACGAGCAGTACTTC. Translating it yields CASSLGSYEQYF.

The rearrangement joins TRBV7-2 to TRBJ2-3, with 8 bases matching TRBD1. Germline assignment: CDR1 SGHTA and CDR2 FQGNSA. This CDR3 contains 15 residues. V shed 5 bases, J shed 6 bases, and the junction held 10 bases outside the gene matches. DNA for the CDR3: TGTGCCAGCAGCGGCCAGGGGGCTTCAGGCGATACGCAGTATTTT. Residues: CASSGQGASGDTQYF.